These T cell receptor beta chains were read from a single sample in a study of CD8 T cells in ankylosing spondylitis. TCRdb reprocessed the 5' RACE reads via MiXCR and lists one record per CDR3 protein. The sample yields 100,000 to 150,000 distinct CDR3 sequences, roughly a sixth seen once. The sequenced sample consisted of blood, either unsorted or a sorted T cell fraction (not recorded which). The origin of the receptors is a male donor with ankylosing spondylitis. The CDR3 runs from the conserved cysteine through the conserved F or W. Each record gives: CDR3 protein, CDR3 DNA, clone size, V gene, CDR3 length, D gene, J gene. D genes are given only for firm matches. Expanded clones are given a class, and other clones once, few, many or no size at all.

CATSIYRGSYNEQFF | TGTGCCACCAGCATTTACAGGGGATCCTACAATGAGCAGTTCTTC | few | TRBV15 | 15 | TRBD1 | TRBJ2-1
CASSPGDRFSYEQYF | TGTGCCAGCAGCCCTGGGGACCGTTTCTCCTACGAGCAGTACTTC | . | TRBV9 | 15 | . | TRBJ2-7
CASSRKRPGQAPYGYTF | TGTGCCAGCAGCCGGAAAAGACCGGGACAGGCCCCCTATGGCTACACCTTC | few | TRBV3-1 | 17 | TRBD1 | TRBJ1-2
CASTTQTAVVPGELFF | TGTGCCAGCACCACTCAAACAGCCGTAGTTCCCGGGGAGCTGTTTTTT | few | TRBV28 | 16 | . | TRBJ2-2
CASSFEVPYEQYF | TGTGCCAGCAGCTTTGAAGTGCCCTACGAGCAGTACTTC | . | TRBV7-9 | 13 | . | TRBJ2-7
CASSLPRDRVPSGANVLTF | TGTGCCAGCAGCCTCCCCCGGGACAGGGTGCCTTCTGGGGCCAACGTCCTGACTTTC | . | TRBV7-8 | 19 | TRBD1 | TRBJ2-6
CASRQGREAFF | TGTGCCAGCAGACAGGGACGGGAAGCTTTCTTT | . | TRBV12-3/TRBV12-4 | 11 | . | TRBJ1-1
CASSSRDSSYEQYF | TGTGCCAGCAGCTCCCGGGACTCGTCCTACGAGCAGTACTTC | many | TRBV2 | 14 | . | TRBJ2-7
CASRGPYYGYTF | TGTGCCAGCAGGGGACCCTACTATGGCTACACCTTC | few | TRBV28 | 12 | . | TRBJ1-2
CASIGFGEPQHF | TGTGCCAGCATCGGGTTTGGGGAGCCCCAGCATTTT | . | TRBV6-6 | 12 | . | TRBJ1-5
CASSALLGLAGNTGELFF | TGTGCCAGCAGCGCCCTTCTTGGGCTAGCGGGAAACACCGGGGAGCTGTTTTTT | few | TRBV11-1 | 18 | TRBD2 | TRBJ2-2
CASSFRTGGYGTEAFF | TGTGCCAGCAGCTTCCGGACAGGGGGCTACGGCACTGAAGCTTTCTTT | . | TRBV5-5 | 16 | TRBD1 | TRBJ1-1
CASSYFSSARDRTYEQYF | TGTGCCAGCAGTTACTTCTCATCAGCCCGAGACAGGACCTACGAGCAGTACTTC | few | TRBV6-5 | 18 | . | TRBJ2-7
CSVEQGVGLYNEQFF | TGCAGCGTTGAACAGGGGGTAGGCCTGTACAATGAGCAGTTCTTC | . | TRBV29-1 | 15 | TRBD1 | TRBJ2-1
CASSLLPRLAGLNTGELFF | TGTGCCAGCAGTTTATTACCCCGATTAGCGGGTCTGAACACCGGGGAGCTGTTTTTT | . | TRBV28 | 19 | TRBD2 | TRBJ2-2
CAWSGLTGELFF | TGTGCCTGGAGTGGCCTCACCGGGGAGCTGTTTTTT | . | TRBV30 | 12 | . | TRBJ2-2
CAIKVAGVYEQYF | TGTGCCATCAAAGTAGCGGGAGTCTACGAGCAGTACTTC | . | TRBV10-3 | 13 | TRBD2 | TRBJ2-7
CASRVPEGNTEAFF | TGTGCCAGCAGGGTCCCGGAGGGGAACACTGAAGCTTTCTTT | few | TRBV12-3/TRBV12-4 | 14 | . | TRBJ1-1
CASKQEVDPGEQYF | TGTGCCAGCAAGCAGGAGGTAGATCCGGGAGAGCAGTACTTC | few | TRBV28 | 14 | . | TRBJ2-7
CASSLFGGSYTF | TGCGCCAGCAGCTTGTTCGGGGGAAGCTACACCTTC | few | TRBV5-1 | 12 | . | TRBJ1-2
CASSQVSGRAGIAKNIQYF | TGTGCCAGCAGCCAAGTTAGCGGGAGGGCTGGTATAGCCAAAAACATTCAGTACTTC | . | TRBV4-2 | 19 | TRBD2 | TRBJ2-4
CASSYSLPSYEQYF | TGTGCCAGCAGTTACTCGTTGCCCTCCTACGAGCAGTACTTC | . | TRBV6-2/TRBV6-3 | 14 | . | TRBJ2-7
CASSLVGLAFHEQFF | TGTGCCAGCAGTTTGGTGGGACTAGCCTTTCATGAGCAGTTCTTC | . | TRBV27 | 15 | TRBD2 | TRBJ2-1